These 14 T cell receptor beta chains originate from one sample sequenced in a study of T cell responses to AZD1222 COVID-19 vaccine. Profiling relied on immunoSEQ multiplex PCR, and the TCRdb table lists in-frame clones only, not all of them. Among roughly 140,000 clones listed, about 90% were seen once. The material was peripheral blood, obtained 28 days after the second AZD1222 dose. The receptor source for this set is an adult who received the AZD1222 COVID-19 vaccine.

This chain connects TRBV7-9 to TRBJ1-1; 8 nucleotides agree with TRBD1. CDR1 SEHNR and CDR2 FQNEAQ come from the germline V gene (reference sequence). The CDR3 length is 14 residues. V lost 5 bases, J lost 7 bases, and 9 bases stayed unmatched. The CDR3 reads CASSQGQGVLEAFF. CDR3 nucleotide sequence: TGTGCCAGCAGCCAAGGACAGGGTGTTCTTGAAGCTTTCTTT.

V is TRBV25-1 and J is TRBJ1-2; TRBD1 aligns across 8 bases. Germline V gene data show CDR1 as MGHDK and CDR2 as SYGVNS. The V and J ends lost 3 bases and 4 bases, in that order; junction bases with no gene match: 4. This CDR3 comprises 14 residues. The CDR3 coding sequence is TGTGCCAGCAGTGACACAGGGGGTCGCTATGGCTACACCTTC. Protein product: CASSDTGGRYGYTF.

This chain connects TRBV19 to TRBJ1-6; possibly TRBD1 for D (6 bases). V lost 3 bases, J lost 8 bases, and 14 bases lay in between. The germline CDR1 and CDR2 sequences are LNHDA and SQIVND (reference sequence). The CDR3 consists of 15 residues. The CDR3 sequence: CASSMDSQRDSPLHF. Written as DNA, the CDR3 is TGTGCCAGTAGTATGGACAGTCAGAGGGATTCACCCCTCCACTTT.

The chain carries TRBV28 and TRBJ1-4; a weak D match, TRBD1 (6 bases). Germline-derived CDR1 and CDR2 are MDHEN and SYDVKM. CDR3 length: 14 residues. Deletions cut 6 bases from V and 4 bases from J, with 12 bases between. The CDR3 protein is CASRPGDGNEKLFF. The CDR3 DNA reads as TGTGCCAGCAGACCAGGGGATGGTAATGAAAAACTGTTTTTT.

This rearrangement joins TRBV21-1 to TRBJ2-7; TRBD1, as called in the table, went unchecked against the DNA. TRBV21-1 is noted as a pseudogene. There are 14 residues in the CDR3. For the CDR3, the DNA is TGTGCCAGAAACAGGGGTCCGAGCTCCTACGAGCAGTACTTC. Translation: CARNRGPSSYEQYF.

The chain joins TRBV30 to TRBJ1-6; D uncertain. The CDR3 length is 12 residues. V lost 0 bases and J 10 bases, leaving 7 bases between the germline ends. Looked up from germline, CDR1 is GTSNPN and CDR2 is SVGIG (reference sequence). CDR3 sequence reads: CAWSVQRSPLHF. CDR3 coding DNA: TGTGCCTGGAGTGTACAACGGTCACCCCTCCACTTT.

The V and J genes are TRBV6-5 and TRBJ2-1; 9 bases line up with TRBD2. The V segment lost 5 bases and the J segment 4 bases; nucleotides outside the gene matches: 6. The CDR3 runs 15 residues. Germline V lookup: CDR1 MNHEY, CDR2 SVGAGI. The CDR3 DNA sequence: TGTGCCAGCAGTCCCCGACTAGCGGCTTACAATGAGCAGTTCTTC. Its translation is CASSPRLAAYNEQFF.

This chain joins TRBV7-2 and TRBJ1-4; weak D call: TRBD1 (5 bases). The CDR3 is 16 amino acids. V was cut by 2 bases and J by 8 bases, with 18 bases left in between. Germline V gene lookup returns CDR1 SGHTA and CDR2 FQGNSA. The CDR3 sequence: CASSLRGAGGREKLFF. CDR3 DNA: TGTGCCAGCAGCTTAAGGGGCGCAGGTGGGAGGGAAAAACTGTTTTTT.

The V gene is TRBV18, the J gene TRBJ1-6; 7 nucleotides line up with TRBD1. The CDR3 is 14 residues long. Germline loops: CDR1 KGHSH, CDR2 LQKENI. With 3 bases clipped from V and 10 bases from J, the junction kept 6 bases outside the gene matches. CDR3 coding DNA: TGTGCCAGCTCACCGGGACAGCTTAGATCACCCCTCCACTTT. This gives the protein CASSPGQLRSPLHF.

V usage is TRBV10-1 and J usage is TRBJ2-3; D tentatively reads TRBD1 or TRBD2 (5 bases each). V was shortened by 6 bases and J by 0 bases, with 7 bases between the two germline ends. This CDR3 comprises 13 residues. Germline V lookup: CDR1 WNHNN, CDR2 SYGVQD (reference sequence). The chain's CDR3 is CASRRDSTDTQYF. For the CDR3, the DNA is TGCGCCAGCAGACGGGACAGCACAGATACGCAGTATTTT.

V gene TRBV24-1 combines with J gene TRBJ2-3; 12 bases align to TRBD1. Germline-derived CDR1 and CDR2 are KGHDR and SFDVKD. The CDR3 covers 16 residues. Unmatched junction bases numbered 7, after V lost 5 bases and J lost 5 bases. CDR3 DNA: TGTGCCACCAGTGGGCCGGGACAGGGGGCTCAAGATACGCAGTATTTT. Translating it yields CATSGPGQGAQDTQYF.

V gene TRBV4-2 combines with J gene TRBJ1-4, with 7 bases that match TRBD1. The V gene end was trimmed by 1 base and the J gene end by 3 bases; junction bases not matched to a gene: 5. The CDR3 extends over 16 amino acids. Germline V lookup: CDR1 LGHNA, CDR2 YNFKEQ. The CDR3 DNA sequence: TGTGCCAGCAGCCAAGCGACAGGGCGAGCTAATGAAAAACTGTTTTTT. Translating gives CASSQATGRANEKLFF.

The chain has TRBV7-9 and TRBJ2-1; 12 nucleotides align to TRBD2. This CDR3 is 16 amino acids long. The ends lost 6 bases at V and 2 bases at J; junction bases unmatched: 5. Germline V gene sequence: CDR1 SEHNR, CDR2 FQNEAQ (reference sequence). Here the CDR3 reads CASRLAGGGAYNEQFF. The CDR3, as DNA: TGTGCCAGCAGACTAGCGGGAGGAGGGGCCTACAATGAGCAGTTCTTC.

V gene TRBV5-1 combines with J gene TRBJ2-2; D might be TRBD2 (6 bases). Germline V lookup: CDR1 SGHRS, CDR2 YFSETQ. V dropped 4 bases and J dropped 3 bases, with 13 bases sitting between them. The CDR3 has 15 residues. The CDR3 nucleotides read TGCGCCAGCAGCCCCGGACTATCTGACACCGGGGAGCTGTTTTTT. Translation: CASSPGLSDTGELFF.